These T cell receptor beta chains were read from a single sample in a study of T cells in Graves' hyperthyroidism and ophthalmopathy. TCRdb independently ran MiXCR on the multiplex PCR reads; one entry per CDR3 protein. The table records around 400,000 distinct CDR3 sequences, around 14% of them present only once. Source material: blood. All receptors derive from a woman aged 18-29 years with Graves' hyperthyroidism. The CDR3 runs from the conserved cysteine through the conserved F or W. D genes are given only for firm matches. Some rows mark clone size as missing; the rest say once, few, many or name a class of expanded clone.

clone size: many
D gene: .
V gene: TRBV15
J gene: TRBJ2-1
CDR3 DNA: TGTGCCACCAGCAGAGCGGGGTGGTACTACAATGAGCAGTTCTTC
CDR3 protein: CATSRAGWYYNEQFF

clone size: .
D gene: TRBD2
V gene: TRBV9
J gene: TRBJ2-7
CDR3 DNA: TGTGCCAGCAGCGTAGGGGGGACTACCTACGAGCAGTACTTC
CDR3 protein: CASSVGGTTYEQYF

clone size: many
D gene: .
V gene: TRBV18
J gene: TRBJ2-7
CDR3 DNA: TGTGCCAGCTCACCCGATGACCTCGAGCAGTACTTC
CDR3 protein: CASSPDDLEQYF

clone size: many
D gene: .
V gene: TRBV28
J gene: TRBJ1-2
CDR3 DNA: TGTGCCAGCAGTTCCCAAGGGGAATATGGCTACACCTTC
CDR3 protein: CASSSQGEYGYTF

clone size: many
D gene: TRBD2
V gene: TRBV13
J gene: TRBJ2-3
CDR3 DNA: TGTGCCAGCAGCTCACCCGCCGGGGGGGCCCAGGGAGATACGCAGTATTTT
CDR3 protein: CASSSPAGGAQGDTQYF

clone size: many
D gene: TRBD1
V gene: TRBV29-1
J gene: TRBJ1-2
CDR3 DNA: TGCAGCGTCCCGGACAGGGCCTCTGGCTACACCTTC
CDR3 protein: CSVPDRASGYTF

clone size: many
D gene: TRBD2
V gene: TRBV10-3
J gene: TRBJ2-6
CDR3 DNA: TGTGCCATCAGCGGCGGGGGACCAAGCTCTGGGGCCAACGTCCTGACTTTC
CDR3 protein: CAISGGGPSSGANVLTF

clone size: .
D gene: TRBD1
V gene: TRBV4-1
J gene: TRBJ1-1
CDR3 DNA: TGCGCCAGCAGCCAAGGGCCCATAACAGGGGGAATGAACACTGAAGCTTTCTTT
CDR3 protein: CASSQGPITGGMNTEAFF

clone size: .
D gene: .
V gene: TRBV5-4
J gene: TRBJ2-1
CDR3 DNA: TGTGCCAGCAGCTTGACCTCGGGGCCCTTACGGGAGCAGTTCTTC
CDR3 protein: CASSLTSGPLREQFF

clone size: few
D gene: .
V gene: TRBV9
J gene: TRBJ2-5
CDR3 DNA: TGTGCCAGCAGCGCCTCGGTAGCGGCGCAAGAGACCCAGTACTTC
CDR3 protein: CASSASVAAQETQYF

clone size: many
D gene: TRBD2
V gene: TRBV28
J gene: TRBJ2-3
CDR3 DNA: TGTGCCAGCAACTCCCCGACTAGCCTCACAGATACGCAGTATTTT
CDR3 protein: CASNSPTSLTDTQYF

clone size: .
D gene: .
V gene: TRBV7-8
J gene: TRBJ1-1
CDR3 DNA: TGTGCCAGCAGCTTAGCGCAAGGGGATAGCACTGAAGCTTTCTTT
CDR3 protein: CASSLAQGDSTEAFF

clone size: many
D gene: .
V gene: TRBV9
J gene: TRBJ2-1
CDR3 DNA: TGTGCCAGCAGCGTAGCAGGGCGTGAGCAGTTCTTC
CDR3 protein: CASSVAGREQFF

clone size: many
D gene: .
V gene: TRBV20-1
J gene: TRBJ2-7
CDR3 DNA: TGCAGTGCTAGTTCAACTTCGCCCACCTACGAGCAGTACTTC
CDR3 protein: CSASSTSPTYEQYF

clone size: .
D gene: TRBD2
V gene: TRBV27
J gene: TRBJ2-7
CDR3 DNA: TGTGCCAGCAGTCCCGGGGCTAGCGGGAGGAACGAGCAGTACTTC
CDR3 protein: CASSPGASGRNEQYF

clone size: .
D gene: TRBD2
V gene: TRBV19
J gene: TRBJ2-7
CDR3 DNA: TGTGCCAGTAGTATACAAGCGGGGGAGTACGAGCAGTACTTC
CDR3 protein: CASSIQAGEYEQYF

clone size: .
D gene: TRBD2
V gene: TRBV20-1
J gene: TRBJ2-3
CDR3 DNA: TGCAGTGCTAGGGTAACTAGCGGGAGGGCCTCTAGCACAGATACGCAGTATTTT
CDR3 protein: CSARVTSGRASSTDTQYF

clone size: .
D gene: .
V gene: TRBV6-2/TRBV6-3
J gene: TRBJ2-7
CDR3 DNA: TGTGCCAGCAGTCCCCTTACATACGAGCAGTACTTC
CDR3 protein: CASSPLTYEQYF

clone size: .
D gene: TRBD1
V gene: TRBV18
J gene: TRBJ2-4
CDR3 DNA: TGTGCCAGCTCCCCCGCGAAGGGGGCGGACATTCAGTACTTC
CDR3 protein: CASSPAKGADIQYF

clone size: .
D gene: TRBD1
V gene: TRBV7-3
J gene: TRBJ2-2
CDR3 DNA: TGTGCCAGCAGCCCAGGGACAGGGGGTTCCGGGGAGCTGTTTTTT
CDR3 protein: CASSPGTGGSGELFF

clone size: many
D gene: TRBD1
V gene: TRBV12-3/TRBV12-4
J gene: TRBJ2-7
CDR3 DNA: TGTGCCAGCAGTCCTCCGGGACAGGGGAGACCGTACGAGCAGTACTTC
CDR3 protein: CASSPPGQGRPYEQYF

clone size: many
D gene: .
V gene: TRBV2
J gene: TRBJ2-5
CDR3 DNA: TGTGCCAGCAGTCTACAGGGAGACCAAGAGACCCAGTACTTC
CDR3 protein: CASSLQGDQETQYF

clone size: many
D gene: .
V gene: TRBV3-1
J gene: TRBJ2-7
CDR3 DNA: TGTGCCAGCAGCCAAGCGGGGAACTACGAGCAGTACTTC
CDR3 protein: CASSQAGNYEQYF

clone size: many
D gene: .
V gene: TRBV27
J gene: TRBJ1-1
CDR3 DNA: TGTGCCAGCTGGGGGGGGGACTGGCCTAAAGCTTTCTTT
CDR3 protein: CASWGGDWPKAFF

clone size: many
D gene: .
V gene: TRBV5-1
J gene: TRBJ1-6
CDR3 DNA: TGCGCCAGCAGCTTGGGGACGCCCGGGAATAATTCACCCCTCCACTTT
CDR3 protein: CASSLGTPGNNSPLHF

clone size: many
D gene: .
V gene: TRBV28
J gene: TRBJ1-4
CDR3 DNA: TGTGCCGTCCAGGCAGCCGCCAACTCGAATGAAAAACTGTTTTTT
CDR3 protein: CAVQAAANSNEKLFF

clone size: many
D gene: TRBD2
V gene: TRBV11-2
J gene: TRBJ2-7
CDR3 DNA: TGTGCCAGCAGCCCATCACCGGGACTAGCCTCCGAGCAGTACTTC
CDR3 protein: CASSPSPGLASEQYF

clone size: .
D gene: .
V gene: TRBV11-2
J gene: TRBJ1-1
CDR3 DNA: TGTGCCAGCACACCCCCAAATATACCGTTTGTTGACGGGCGCACTGAAGCTTTCTTT
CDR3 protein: CASTPPNIPFVDGRTEAFF

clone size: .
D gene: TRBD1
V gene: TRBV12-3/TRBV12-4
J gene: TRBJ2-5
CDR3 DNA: TGTGCCAGCAGTTTGGTCAGGGGGCAGTCAGAGACCCAGTACTTC
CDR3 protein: CASSLVRGQSETQYF

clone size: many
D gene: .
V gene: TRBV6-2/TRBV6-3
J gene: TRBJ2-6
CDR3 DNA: TGTGCCAGCAGTTCCGCTGGGGCTGGGGCCAACGTCCTGACTTTC
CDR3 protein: CASSSAGAGANVLTF

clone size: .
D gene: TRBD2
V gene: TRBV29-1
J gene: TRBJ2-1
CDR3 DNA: TGCAGCGTTGAACTAGCGGGAGGGCCGGAGAATGAGCAGTTCTTC
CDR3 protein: CSVELAGGPENEQFF

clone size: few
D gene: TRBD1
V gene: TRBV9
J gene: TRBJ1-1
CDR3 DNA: TGTGCCAGCAGCGCCACCGGGACAGGGGTGACTGAAGCTTTCTTT
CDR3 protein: CASSATGTGVTEAFF

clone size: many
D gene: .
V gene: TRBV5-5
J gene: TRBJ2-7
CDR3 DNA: TGTGCCAGCAGCCCCGAAGGGGACTCAAAAAAGAAGGAGCAGTACTTC
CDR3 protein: CASSPEGDSKKKEQYF

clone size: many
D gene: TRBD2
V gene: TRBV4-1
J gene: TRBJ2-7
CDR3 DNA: TGCGCCAGCAGCCAAGCATTGAATCTAGCGGGAATCTACGAGCAGTACTTC
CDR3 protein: CASSQALNLAGIYEQYF

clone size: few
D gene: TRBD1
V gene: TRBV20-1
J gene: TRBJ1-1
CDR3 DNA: TGCAGTGCTAGAGAAACGGGGGACAGTGAAGCTTTCTTT
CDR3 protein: CSARETGDSEAFF

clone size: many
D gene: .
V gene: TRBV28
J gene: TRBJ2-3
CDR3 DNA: TGTGCCAGCACAAGGGGGGGGGGCCTCCGCACAGATACGCAGTATTTT
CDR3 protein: CASTRGGGLRTDTQYF

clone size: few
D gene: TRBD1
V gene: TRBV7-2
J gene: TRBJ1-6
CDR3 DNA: TGTGCCAGCAGCTTAGTTCTGGGACAGGGTCAGGCACCCCTCCACTTT
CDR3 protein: CASSLVLGQGQAPLHF